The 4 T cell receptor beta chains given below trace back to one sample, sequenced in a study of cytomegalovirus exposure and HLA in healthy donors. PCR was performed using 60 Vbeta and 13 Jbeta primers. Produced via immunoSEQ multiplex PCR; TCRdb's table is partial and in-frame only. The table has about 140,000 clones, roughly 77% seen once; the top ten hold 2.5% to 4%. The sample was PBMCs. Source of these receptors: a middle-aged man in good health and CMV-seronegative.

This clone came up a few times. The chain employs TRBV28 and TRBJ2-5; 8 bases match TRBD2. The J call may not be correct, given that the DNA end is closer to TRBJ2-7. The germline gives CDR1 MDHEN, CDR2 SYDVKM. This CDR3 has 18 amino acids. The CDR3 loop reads CASSFTLIGGGTSYEQYF. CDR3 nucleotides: TGTGCCAGCAGTTTCACTCTGATCGGGGGGGGGACATCCTACGAGCAGTACTTC.

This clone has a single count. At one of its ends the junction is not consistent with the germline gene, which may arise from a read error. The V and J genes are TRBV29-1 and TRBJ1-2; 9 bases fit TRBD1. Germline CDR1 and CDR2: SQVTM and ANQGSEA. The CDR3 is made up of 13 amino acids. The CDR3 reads CSAGDRANYGYPF. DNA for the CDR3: TGCAGCGCCGGGGACAGGGCGAACTATGGCTACCCCTTC.

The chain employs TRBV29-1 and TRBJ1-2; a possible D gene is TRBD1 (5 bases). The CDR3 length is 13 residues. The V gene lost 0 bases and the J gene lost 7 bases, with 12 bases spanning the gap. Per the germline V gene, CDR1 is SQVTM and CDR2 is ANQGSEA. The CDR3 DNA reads TGCAGCGTTGAAGAGGAGGGCAGGGCTGGCTACACCTTC. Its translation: CSVEEEGRAGYTF.

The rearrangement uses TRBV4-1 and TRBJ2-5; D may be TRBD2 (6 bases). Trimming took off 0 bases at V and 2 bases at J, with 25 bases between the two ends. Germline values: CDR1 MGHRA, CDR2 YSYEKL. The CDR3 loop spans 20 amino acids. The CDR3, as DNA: TGCGCCAGCAGCCAAGATACCCTCGGGGCGGGGCGAGCCTCACAAGAGACCCAGTACTTC. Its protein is CASSQDTLGAGRASQETQYF.